This T cell receptor beta chain was observed in a study of T-cell memory formation after mild COVID-19. CDR3 size: 15 residues. This clonotype has a count of ten or more. Using its own MiXCR run on the 5' RACE reads, TCRdb lists one record per CDR3 protein. This table has approximately 350,000 distinct CDR3 sequences, 10% to 15% appearing once. This receptor was taken from a man aged 18 to 30 who had mild COVID-19 (a few samples of this study predate the infection). Cell type and time point are not known. Sequencing used PBMCs or a T cell subset sorted from them (not recorded which). The V gene is TRBV1, the J gene TRBJ2-7; no DNA check was done on the table's D call, TRBD1. TRBV1 is a pseudogene locus. For the CDR3, the DNA is TGCACCAGCAGCCAGACAGGGGGTGAAACCTACGAGCAGTACTTC. Its translation is CTSSQTGGETYEQYF.